A single sample gave rise to the 17 T cell receptor beta chains below, sequenced in a study of metastatic and nonmetastatic thyroid tumors. Each patient went into thyroid surgery without having received any treatment. TCRdb reanalyzed the PCR reads with MiXCR. The sample has roughly 14,000 clones, 30% to 35% seen once. The sequenced sample was blood. The receptors shown here come from a female donor with papillary thyroid cancer or a benign thyroid nodule (not recorded which). Some clones in this sample may be carry-over from other donors' samples.

This clone is deemed medium-sized. The J gene is TRBJ1-1, the V gene TRBV19, with D uncertain. Germline lookup yields CDR1 LNHDA and CDR2 SQIVND (reference sequence). Trimming removed 6 bases from V and 6 bases from J, with 11 bases in between. The CDR3 contains 12 residues. CDR3 nucleotide sequence: TGTGCCAGTAGCGTCCGGCCACCTGAAGCTTTCTTT. Translated: CASSVRPPEAFF.

This clone was seen at least ten times. The gene calls are TRBV11-1 and TRBJ1-1; no reliable D call. This CDR3 contains 15 residues. Looked up from germline, CDR1 is SGHAT and CDR2 is FQDESV (reference sequence). Trimming stripped 5 bases from V and 3 bases from J, with 16 bases between. CDR3 DNA: TGTGCCAGCAGCCCTAGAAGGACGGATCACACTGAAGCTTTCTTT. Its translation: CASSPRRTDHTEAFF.

This clone was seen at least ten times. The chain carries TRBV30 and TRBJ2-7; TRBD1 aligns across 9 bases. The trim removed 5 bases at V and 6 bases at J, leaving 11 bases unmatched. Germline CDR1 is GTSNPN and CDR2 is SVGIG (reference sequence). The CDR3 consists of 14 residues. CDR3 bases: TGTGCCTGGTCTAGGACAGGGGAGGTCGGCGAGCAGTACTTC. Its translation is CAWSRTGEVGEQYF.

The chain combines TRBV9 with TRBJ1-2, with 7 bases that match TRBD1. Germline CDR1 reads SGDLS; CDR2 reads YYNGEE. Losses at the gene ends were 0 bases for V and 0 bases for J; bases not matched to a gene: 2. This CDR3 spans 15 amino acids. CDR3 region: CASSVDQGANYGYTF. In DNA form, the CDR3 reads TGTGCCAGCAGCGTAGACCAGGGGGCTAACTATGGCTACACCTTC.

The table lists this clone with a few counts. The rearrangement joins TRBV11-2 to TRBJ1-1; D uncertain. Germline-derived CDR1 and CDR2 are SGHAT and FQNNGV. V was pared by 7 bases and J by 5 bases, with 17 bases between. This CDR3 comprises 14 residues. The CDR3 spells CASTPMSSRTEAFF. In DNA, the CDR3 is TGTGCCAGCACCCCCATGTCCTCGAGGACTGAAGCTTTCTTT.

This chain connects TRBV19 to TRBJ1-5; D possibly corresponds to TRBD1 (5 bases). This CDR3 region has 16 residues. V lost 5 bases to trimming and J lost 0 bases, with 14 bases between them. The V gene's germline CDR1 is LNHDA and CDR2 SQIVND (reference sequence). CDR3 residues: CASSSMGTGSNQPQHF. In DNA form, the CDR3 reads TGTGCCAGTAGTTCAATGGGGACGGGTAGCAATCAGCCCCAGCATTTT.

This clone was seen many times. The V call is TRBV4-2, the J call TRBJ2-1, with 9 nucleotides matching TRBD2. V lost 1 base, J lost 5 bases, and 3 bases stayed unmatched. Germline V lookup: CDR1 LGHNA, CDR2 YNFKEQ. This CDR3 contains 15 residues. CDR3 protein: CASSQGAGGDNEQFF. CDR3 bases: TGTGCCAGCAGCCAAGGTGCGGGGGGGGACAATGAGCAGTTCTTC.

This clone was found many times. The V and J genes are TRBV14 and TRBJ1-6; D not resolved. The CDR3 consists of 15 residues. Trimming took off 5 bases at V and 5 bases at J, with 13 bases between the two ends. CDR1 SGHDN and CDR2 FVKESK come from the germline V gene. CDR3 bases: TGTGCCAGCAGCTCTAGGGCACTGGATAATTCACCCCTCCACTTT. Its protein is CASSSRALDNSPLHF.

This CDR3 reads CSARDLGRGSTEAFF. As DNA, the CDR3 is TGCAGTGCTAGAGATCTAGGCAGGGGCTCTACTGAAGCTTTCTTT. The chain carries TRBV20-1 and TRBJ1-1, with D possibly matching TRBD1 (6 bases). V was pared by 0 bases and J by 5 bases, with 16 bases between. Germline V gene data show CDR1 as DFQATT and CDR2 as SNEGSKA (reference sequence). The CDR3 spans 15 residues.

This clone has at least ten counts. The rearrangement joins TRBV5-5 to TRBJ1-6; D is ambiguous. V lost 0 bases and J 4 bases, leaving 8 bases between the germline ends. Germline CDR1 reads SGHKS; CDR2 reads YYEKEE (reference sequence). This CDR3 comprises 15 residues. Here the CDR3 DNA reads TGTGCCAGCAGCTTGGAGAGGACTTATAATTCACCCCTCCACTTT. Protein sequence: CASSLERTYNSPLHF.

This clone was recorded a few times. The rearrangement uses TRBV6-2 or TRBV6-3 and TRBJ2-3; 12 positions agree with TRBD2. V lost 6 bases to trimming and J lost 5 bases; unmatched junction nucleotides: 12. CDR1 and CDR2 from the germline V gene are MNHEY and SVGEGT. The CDR3 is made up of 17 amino acids. The CDR3 spells CASRRPSGRALRDTQYF. The CDR3 DNA is TGTGCCAGCAGGCGACCTAGCGGGAGGGCATTAAGAGATACGCAGTATTTT.

The genes are TRBV28 and TRBJ1-1; D gene ambiguous. CDR1 and CDR2 (germline): MDHEN, SYDVKM. The CDR3 is made up of 15 amino acids. V was shortened by 4 bases and J by 3 bases, with 15 bases between the two germline ends. The CDR3 loop is CASSWPEGLDTEAFF. CDR3 in DNA: TGTGCCAGCAGTTGGCCAGAGGGCTTGGACACTGAAGCTTTCTTT.

This clone was counted ten times or more. The genes are TRBV20-1 and TRBJ2-2; D is uncertain. CDR1 and CDR2 from the germline V gene are DFQATT and SNEGSKA (reference sequence). Trimming took off 5 bases at V and 1 base at J, with 8 bases between the two ends. The CDR3 spans 13 residues. CDR3 sequence: CSARQVNTGELFF. The CDR3 nucleotides read TGCAGTGCTCGTCAGGTGAACACCGGGGAGCTGTTTTTT.

The table lists this clone with a few counts. The gene calls are TRBV19 and TRBJ2-7; D is ambiguous. Looked up from germline, CDR1 is LNHDA and CDR2 is SQIVND (reference sequence). The CDR3 loop spans 13 amino acids. V was shortened by 4 bases and J by 5 bases, with 12 bases between the two germline ends. The CDR3 region is CASSTATRHEQYF. Written as DNA, the CDR3 is TGTGCCAGTAGTACTGCAACACGGCACGAGCAGTACTTC.

This clone was found many times. The CDR3 protein is CASSVGGQTNEKLFF. CDR3 DNA: TGTGCCAGCAGCGTAGGGGGACAGACTAATGAAAAACTGTTTTTT. The rearrangement uses TRBV9 and TRBJ1-4, with TRBD1 identical over 7 bases. In germline, CDR1 is SGDLS, CDR2 YYNGEE. V shed 0 bases and J 2 bases; nucleotides not matched to a gene: 1. This CDR3 is 15 amino acids long.

The CDR3 bases are TGTGCCAGCAGTTTAAGGGGAAATACGCAGTATTTT. Its translation is CASSLRGNTQYF. The rearrangement joins TRBV28 to TRBJ2-3; a possible D gene is TRBD1 (5 bases). This CDR3 contains 12 residues. Trimming stripped 2 bases from V and 7 bases from J, with 7 bases between. Germline-derived CDR1 and CDR2 are MDHEN and SYDVKM.

There are a few counts of this clone. The chain recombines TRBV6-2 or TRBV6-3 with TRBJ2-3; unclear D gene. The ends were cut back, 6 bases at V and 3 bases at J, with 10 bases in the middle. Germline V lookup: CDR1 MNHEY, CDR2 SVGEGT. This CDR3 is 13 amino acids long. CDR3 nucleotide sequence: TGTGCCAGCAGCTACGATGGGACAGATACGCAGTATTTT. Amino acids: CASSYDGTDTQYF.